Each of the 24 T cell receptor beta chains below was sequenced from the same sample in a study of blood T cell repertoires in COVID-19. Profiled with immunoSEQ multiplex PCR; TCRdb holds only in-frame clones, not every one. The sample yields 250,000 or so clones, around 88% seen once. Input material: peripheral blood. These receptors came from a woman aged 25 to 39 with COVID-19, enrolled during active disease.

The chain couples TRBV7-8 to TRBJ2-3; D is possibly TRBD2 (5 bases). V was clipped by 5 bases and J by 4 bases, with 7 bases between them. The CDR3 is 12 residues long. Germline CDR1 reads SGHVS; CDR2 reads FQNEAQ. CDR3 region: CASSPGADTQYF. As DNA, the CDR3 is TGTGCCAGCAGCCCCGGGGCAGATACGCAGTATTTT.

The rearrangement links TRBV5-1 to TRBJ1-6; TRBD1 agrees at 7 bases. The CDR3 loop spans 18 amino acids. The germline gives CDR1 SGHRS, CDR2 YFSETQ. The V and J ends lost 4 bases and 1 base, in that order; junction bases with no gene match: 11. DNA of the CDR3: TGCGCCAGCAGCCAGACAGGGCGTTTAGGGTCCTATAATTCACCCCTCCACTTT. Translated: CASSQTGRLGSYNSPLHF.

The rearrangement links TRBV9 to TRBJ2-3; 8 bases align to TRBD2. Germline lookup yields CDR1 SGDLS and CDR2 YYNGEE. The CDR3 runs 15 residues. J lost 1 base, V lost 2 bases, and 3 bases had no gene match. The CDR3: CASSVGGAGTDTQYF. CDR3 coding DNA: TGTGCCAGCAGCGTCGGGGGGGCAGGCACAGATACGCAGTATTTT.

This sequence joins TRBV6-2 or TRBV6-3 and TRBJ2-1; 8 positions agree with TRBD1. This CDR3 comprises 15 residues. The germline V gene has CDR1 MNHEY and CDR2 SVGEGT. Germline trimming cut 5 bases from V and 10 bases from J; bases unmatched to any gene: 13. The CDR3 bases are TGTGCCAGCAGTGAGACAGGGGCCGCCGCGGGGGAGCAGTTCTTC. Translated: CASSETGAAAGEQFF.

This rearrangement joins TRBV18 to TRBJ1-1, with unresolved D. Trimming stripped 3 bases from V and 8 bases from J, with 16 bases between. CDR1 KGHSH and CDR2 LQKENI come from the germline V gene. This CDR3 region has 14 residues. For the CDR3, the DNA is TGTGCCAGCTCACCCCCGAGCACGGAGGGCGAAGCTTTCTTT. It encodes CASSPPSTEGEAFF.

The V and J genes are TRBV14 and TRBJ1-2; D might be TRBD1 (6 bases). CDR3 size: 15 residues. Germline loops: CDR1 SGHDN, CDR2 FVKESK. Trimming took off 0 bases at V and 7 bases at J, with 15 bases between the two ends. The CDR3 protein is CASSQERRGSGGYTF. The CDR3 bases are TGTGCCAGCAGCCAAGAACGAAGGGGGTCAGGTGGCTACACCTTC.

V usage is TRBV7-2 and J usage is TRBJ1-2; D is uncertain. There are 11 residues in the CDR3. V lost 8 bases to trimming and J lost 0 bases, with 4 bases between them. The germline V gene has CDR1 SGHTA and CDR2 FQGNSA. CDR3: CASDTNYGYTF. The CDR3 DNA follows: TGTGCCAGCGACACTAACTATGGCTACACCTTC.

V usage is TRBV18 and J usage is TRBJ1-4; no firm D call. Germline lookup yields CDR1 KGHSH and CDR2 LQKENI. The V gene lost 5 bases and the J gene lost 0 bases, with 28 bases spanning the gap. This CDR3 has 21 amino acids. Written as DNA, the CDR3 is TGTGCCAGCTCAACTTCCGCCCCGGCGGCGTTGCGGGATGCAACTAATGAAAAACTGTTTTTT. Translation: CASSTSAPAALRDATNEKLFF.

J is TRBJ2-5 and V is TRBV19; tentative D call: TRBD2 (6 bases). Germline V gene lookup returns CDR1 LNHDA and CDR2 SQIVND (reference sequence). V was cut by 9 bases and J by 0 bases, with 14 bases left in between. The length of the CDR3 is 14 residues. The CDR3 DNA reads TGTGCCAGCCCACTAGCCGTATACCAAGAGACCCAGTACTTC. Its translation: CASPLAVYQETQYF.

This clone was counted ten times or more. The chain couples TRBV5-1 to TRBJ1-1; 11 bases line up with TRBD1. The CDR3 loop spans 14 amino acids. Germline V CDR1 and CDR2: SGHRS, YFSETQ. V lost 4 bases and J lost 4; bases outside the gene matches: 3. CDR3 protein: CASSPGTGGTEAFF. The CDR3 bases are TGCGCCAGCAGCCCCGGGACAGGGGGCACTGAAGCTTTCTTT.

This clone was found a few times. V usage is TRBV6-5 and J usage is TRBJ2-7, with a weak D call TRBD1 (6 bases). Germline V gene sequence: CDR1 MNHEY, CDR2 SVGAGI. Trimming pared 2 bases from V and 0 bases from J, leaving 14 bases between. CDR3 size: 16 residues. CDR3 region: CASSYRQGPPSYEQYF. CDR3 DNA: TGTGCCAGCAGTTACAGGCAGGGGCCACCCTCCTACGAGCAGTACTTC.

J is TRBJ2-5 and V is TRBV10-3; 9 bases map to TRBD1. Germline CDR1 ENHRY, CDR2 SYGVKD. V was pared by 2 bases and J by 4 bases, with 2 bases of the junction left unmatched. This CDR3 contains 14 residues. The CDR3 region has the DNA TGTGCCATCAGTGAGGGGACAGGGAGAGAGACCCAGTACTTC. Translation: CAISEGTGRETQYF.

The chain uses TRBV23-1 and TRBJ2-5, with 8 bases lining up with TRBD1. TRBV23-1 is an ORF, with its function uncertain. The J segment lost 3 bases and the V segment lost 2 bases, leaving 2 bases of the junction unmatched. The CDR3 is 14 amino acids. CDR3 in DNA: TGCGCCAGCAGTCAAAAACAGGGGGAAGAGACCCAGTACTTC. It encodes CASSQKQGEETQYF.

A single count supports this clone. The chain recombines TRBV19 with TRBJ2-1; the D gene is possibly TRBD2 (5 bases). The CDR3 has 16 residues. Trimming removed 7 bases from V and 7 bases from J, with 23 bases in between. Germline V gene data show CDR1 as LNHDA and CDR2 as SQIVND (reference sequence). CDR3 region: CASTDHPSGRRNEQFF. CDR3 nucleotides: TGTGCCAGTACCGATCACCCCAGCGGACGGAGGAATGAGCAGTTCTTC. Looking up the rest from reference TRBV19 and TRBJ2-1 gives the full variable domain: DGGITQSPKYLFRKEGQNVTLSCEQNLNHDAMYWYRQDPGQGLRLIYYSQIVNDFQKGDIAEGYSVSREKKESFPLTVTSAQKNPTAFYLCASTDHPSGRRNEQFFGPGTRLTVL.

CDR3 loop: CASSSTTAKNIQYF. As DNA, the CDR3 is TGTGCCAGCAGCTCGACTACAGCCAAAAACATTCAGTACTTC. The J gene is TRBJ2-4, the V gene TRBV11-2; TRBD2 is a possible D gene (5 bases). Germline V gives CDR1 SGHAT, CDR2 FQNNGV. V gave up 4 bases and J gave up 0 bases, with 7 bases separating them. CDR3 size: 14 residues.

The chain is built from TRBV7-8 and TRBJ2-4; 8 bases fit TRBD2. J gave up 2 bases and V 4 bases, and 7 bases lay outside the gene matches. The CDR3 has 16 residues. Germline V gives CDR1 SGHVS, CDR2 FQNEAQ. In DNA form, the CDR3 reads TGTGCCAGCAGCTCAGCGGGAGTCATGCCCAAAAACATTCAGTACTTC. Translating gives CASSSAGVMPKNIQYF.

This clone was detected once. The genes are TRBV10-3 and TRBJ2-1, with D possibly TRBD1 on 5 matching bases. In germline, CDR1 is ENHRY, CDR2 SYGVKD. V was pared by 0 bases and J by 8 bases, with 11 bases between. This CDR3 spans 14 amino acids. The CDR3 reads CAISESQGWDEQFF. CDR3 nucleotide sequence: TGTGCCATCAGTGAGTCGCAGGGTTGGGATGAGCAGTTCTTC.

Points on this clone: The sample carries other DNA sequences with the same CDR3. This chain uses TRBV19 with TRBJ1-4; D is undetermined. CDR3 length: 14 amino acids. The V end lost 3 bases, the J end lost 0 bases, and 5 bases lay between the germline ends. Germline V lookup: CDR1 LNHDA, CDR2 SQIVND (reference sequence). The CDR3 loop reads CASSISATNEKLFF. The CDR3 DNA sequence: TGTGCCAGTAGTATTTCCGCAACTAATGAAAAACTGTTTTTT.

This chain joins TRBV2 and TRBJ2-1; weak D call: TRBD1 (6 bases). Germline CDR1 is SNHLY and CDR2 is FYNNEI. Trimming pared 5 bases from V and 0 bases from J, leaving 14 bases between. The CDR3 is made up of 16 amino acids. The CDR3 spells CASSLPGHSSYNEQFF. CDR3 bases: TGTGCCAGCAGTTTGCCGGGACACAGCTCCTACAATGAGCAGTTCTTC.

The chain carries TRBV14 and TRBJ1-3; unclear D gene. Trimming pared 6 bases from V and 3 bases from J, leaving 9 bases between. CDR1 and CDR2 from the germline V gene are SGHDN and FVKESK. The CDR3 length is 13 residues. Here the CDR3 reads CASRLSGGNTIYF. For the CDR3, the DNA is TGTGCCAGCAGACTAAGCGGTGGAAACACCATATATTTT.

CDR3 amino acids: CASSPPGQGWAIEQFF. CDR3 DNA: TGTGCCAGCAGCCCACCCGGACAGGGGTGGGCTATTGAGCAGTTCTTC. This chain connects TRBV7-9 to TRBJ2-1, with 9 bases lining up with TRBD1. Germline CDR1 is SEHNR and CDR2 is FQNEAQ (reference sequence). The CDR3 loop spans 16 amino acids. The junction had 14 bases not matched to a gene; V was cut back by 5 bases and J by 9 bases. The whole variable domain, remainder taken from reference TRBV7-9 and TRBJ2-1, is DTGVSQNPRHKITKRGQNVTFRCDPISEHNRLYWYRQTLGQGPEFLTYFQNEAQLEKSRLLSDRFSAERPKGSFSTLEIQRTEQGDSAMYLCASSPPGQGWAIEQFFGPGTRLTVL.

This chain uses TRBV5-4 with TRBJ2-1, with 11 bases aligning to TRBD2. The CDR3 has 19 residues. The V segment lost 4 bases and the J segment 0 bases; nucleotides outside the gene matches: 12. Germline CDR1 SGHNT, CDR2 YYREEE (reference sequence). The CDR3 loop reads CASSPARGTSGSSYNEQFF. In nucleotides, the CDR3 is TGTGCCAGCAGCCCCGCCAGGGGGACTAGCGGTAGCTCCTACAATGAGCAGTTCTTC.

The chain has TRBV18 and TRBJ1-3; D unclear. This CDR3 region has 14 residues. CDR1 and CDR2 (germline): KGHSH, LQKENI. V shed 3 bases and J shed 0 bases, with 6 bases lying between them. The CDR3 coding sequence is TGTGCCAGCTCACCCGCAGACTCTGGAAACACCATATATTTT. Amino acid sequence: CASSPADSGNTIYF.

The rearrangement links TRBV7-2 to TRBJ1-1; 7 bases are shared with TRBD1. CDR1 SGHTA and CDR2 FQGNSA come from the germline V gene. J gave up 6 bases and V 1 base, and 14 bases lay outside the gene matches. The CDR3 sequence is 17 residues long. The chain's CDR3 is CASSLGTGPGAGAEAFF. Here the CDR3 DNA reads TGTGCCAGCAGCTTAGGGACAGGTCCGGGGGCGGGCGCTGAAGCTTTCTTT.